The clone carrying this T cell receptor beta chain was counted ten times or more. Antigen: not known. V was shortened by 5 bases and J by 13 bases, with 17 bases between the two germline ends. The CDR3 totals 13 residues. The data originate from a study of T cells in Graves' hyperthyroidism and ophthalmopathy. General study results and limits: In blood, most of the thyroid clonotypes expanded above 0.001 were also present.

TCR beta CDR3 regions were amplified from RNA. With the HTBI primer set, the TCR CDR3 went through a first round of RT-PCR. One entry per CDR3 protein, called by TCRdb with MiXCR from the multiplex PCR reads. Among about 380,000 distinct CDR3 sequences listed, about 18% were seen once. This chain joins TRBV12-3 or TRBV12-4 and TRBJ2-2; D perhaps matches TRBD2 (5 bases). This clonotype was obtained from a man aged 18 to 29 with Graves' ophthalmopathy. The sequenced sample consisted of blood. The CDR3, as DNA: TGTGCCAGCAGTACCCGGGGAGTTGGGAGGCTGTTTTTT. Residues: CASSTRGVGRLFF.